This T cell receptor (beta chain) was identified during a study of a mutant IDH1 vaccine in newly diagnosed glioma. Study overall: Vaccine administration was initiated 4-6 weeks following radiotherapy alone, or with temozolomide cycles. Mean patient age was around 40 years; approximately 60% were male and around 40% female. Prior therapy was radiotherapy, temozolomide, or both; most received both.

Germline loops: CDR1 LNHDA, CDR2 SQIVND (reference sequence). Trimming removed 7 bases from V and 10 bases from J, with 23 bases in between. This CDR3 comprises 16 residues. The time point was: week 35, safety follow-up. In every dose of vaccine, 300 ug of mutant IDH1 20-mer peptide was given alongside topical imiquimod. Produced via immunoSEQ multiplex PCR; TCRdb's table is partial and in-frame only. The table shows about 32,000 clones, with around 80% occurring only once. Concerning this clone: Its specificity is unknown.

Study outcomes and limitations: Seemingly, pseudoprogression had no relation to changes in the top peripheral T cell clonotypes.

V usage is TRBV19 and J usage is TRBJ1-6; unclear D gene. This TCR came from a man aged 40-55 years with glioma. Some clones in this sample may be carry-over from other donors' samples. The starting material was PBMCs, obtained from a glioma patient whose treatment included an IDH1 peptide vaccine. The CDR3: CASKTTTPTGPSPLHF. As DNA, the CDR3 is TGTGCCAGTAAGACAACCACTCCGACGGGCCCCTCACCCCTCCACTTT.